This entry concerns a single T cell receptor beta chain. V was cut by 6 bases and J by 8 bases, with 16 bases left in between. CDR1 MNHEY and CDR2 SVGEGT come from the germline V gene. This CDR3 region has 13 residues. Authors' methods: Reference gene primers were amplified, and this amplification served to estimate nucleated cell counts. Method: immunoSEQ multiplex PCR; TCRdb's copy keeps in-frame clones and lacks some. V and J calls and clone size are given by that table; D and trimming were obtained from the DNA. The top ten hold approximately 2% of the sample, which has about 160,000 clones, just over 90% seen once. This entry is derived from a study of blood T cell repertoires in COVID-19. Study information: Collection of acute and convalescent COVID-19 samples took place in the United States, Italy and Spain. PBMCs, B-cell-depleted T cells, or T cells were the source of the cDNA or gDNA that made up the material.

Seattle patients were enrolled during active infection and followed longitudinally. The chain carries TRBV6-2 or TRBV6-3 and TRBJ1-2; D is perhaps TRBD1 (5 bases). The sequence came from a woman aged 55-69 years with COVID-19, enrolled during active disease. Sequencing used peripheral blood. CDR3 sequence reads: CASSIPQGNGYTF. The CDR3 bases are TGTGCCAGCAGCATACCGCAGGGAAACGGCTACACCTTC.